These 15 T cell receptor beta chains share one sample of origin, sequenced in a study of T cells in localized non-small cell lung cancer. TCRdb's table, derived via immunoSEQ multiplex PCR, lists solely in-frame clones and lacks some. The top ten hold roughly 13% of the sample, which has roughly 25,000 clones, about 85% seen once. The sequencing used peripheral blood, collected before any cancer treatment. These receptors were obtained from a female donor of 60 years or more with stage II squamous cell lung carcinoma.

The CDR3 bases are TGCAGCGTTTTAGGTGAAAGCTCCTACAATGAGCAGTTCTTC. It yields the protein CSVLGESSYNEQFF. The chain recombines TRBV29-1 with TRBJ2-1, with D unresolved. Trimming removed 5 bases from V and 0 bases from J, with 11 bases in between. Germline V lookup: CDR1 SQVTM, CDR2 ANQGSEA. This CDR3 spans 14 amino acids.

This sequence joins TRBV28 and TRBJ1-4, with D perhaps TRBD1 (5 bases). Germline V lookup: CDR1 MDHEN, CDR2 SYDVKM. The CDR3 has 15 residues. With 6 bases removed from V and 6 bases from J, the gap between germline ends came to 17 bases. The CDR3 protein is CASSQIGGTDEKLFF. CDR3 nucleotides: TGTGCCAGCAGCCAGATCGGGGGGACCGATGAAAAACTGTTTTTT.

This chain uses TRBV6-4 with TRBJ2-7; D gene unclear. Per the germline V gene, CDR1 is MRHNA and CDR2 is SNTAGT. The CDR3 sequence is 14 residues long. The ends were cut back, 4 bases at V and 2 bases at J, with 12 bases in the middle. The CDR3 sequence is CASSGNSPPYEQYF. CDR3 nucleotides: TGTGCCAGCAGTGGAAACAGTCCTCCCTACGAGCAGTACTTC.

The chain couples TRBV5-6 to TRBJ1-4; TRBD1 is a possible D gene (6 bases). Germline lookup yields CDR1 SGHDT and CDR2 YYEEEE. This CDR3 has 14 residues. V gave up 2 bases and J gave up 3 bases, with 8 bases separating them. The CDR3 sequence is CASSFGQPNEKLFF. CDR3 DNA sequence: TGTGCCAGCAGCTTCGGACAGCCTAATGAAAAACTGTTTTTT.

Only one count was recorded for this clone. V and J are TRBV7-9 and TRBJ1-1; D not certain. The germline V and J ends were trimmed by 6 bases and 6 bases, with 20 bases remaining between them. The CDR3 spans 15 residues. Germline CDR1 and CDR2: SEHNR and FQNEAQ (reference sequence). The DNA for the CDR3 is TGTGCCAGCAGTTCACTATCAGAACTAACCTCTGAAGCTTTCTTT. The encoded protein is CASSSLSELTSEAFF.

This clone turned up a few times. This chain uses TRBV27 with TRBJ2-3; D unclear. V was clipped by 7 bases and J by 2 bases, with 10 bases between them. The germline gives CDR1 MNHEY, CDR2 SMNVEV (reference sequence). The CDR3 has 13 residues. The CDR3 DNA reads TGTGCCAGCACCGTTACCCACACAGATACGCAGTATTTT. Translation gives CASTVTHTDTQYF.

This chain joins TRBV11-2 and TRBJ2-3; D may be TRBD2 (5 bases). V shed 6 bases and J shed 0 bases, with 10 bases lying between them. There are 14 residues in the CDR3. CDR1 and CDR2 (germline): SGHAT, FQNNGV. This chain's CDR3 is CASRNSVSTDTQYF. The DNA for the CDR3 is TGTGCCAGCAGAAATAGCGTGAGCACAGATACGCAGTATTTT.

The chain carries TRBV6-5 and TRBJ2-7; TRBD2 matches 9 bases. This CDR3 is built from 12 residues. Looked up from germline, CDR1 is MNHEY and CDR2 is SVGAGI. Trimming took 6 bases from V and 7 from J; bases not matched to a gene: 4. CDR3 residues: CASRGLAKEQYF. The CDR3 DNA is TGTGCCAGCAGGGGACTAGCCAAGGAGCAGTACTTC.

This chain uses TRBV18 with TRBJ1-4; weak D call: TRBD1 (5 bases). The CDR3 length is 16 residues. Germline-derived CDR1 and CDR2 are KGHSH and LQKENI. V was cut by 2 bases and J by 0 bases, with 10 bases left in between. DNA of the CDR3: TGTGCCAGCTCACCAGGAGGGACCACAACTAATGAAAAACTGTTTTTT. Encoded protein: CASSPGGTTTNEKLFF. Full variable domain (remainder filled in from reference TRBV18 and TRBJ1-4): NAGVMQNPRHLVRRRGQEARLRCSPMKGHSHVYWYRQLPEEGLKFMVYLQKENIIDESGMPKERFSAEFPKEGPSILRIQQVVRGDSAAYFCASSPGGTTTNEKLFFGSGTQLSVL.

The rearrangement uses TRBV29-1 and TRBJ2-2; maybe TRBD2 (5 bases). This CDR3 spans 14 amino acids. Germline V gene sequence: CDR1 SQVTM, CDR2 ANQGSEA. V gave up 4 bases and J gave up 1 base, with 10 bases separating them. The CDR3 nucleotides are TGCAGCGTTGGACCCCGGGGGAACACCGGGGAGCTGTTTTTT. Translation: CSVGPRGNTGELFF.

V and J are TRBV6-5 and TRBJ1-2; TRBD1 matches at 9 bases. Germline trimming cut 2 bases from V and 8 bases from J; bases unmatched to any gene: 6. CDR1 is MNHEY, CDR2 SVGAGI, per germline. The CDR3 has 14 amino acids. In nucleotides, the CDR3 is TGTGCCAGCAGTTACCAGGGACAGGGATACGGCTACACCTTC. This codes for CASSYQGQGYGYTF.

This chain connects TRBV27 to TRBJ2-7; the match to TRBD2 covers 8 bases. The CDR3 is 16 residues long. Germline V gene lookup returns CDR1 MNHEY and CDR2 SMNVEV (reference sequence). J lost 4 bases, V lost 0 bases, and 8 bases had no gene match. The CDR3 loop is CASSLSFAGGRYEQYF. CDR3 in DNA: TGTGCCAGCAGTTTATCGTTCGCGGGAGGAAGGTACGAGCAGTACTTC.

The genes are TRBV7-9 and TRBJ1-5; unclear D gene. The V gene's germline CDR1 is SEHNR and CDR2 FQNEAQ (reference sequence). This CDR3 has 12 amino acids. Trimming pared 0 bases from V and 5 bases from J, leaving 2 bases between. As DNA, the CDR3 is TGTGCCAGCAGCTTAGCCGATCAGCCCCAGCATTTT. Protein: CASSLADQPQHF.

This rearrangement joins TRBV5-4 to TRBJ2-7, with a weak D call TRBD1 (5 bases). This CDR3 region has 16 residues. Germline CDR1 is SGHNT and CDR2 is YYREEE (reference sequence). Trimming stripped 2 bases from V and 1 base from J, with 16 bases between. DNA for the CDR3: TGTGCCAGCAGCTTAGGAACGGACACTTCTTCCTACGAGCAGTACTTC. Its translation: CASSLGTDTSSYEQYF.

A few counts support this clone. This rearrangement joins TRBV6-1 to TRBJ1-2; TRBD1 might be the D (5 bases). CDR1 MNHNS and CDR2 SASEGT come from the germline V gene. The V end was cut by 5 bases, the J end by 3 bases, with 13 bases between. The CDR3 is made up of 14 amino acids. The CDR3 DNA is TGTGCCAGCAGTCGCTTGGGAGGGGACTATGGCTACACCTTC. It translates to CASSRLGGDYGYTF.